The next 21 T cell receptor beta chains were all read from a single sample in a study of T cell repertoires in cytomegalovirus infection. The antigens of these receptors remain unknown. TCRdb redid the calling of the reads with MiXCR, one entry per CDR3 protein. The repertoire includes 100,000 to 150,000 distinct CDR3 sequences, 20% to 30% of them detected once, and roughly 33% sits in the top ten. The sequenced sample consisted of PBMCs, sequenced either directly or after in vitro stimulation (not recorded which). Receptor source: a human donor in good health (CMV status not recorded). Some clones in this sample may be carry-over from other donors' samples.

This clonotype was detected only a few times. The CDR3 sequence is CASSLGQYRSTDTQYF. For the CDR3, the DNA is TGTGCCAGCAGCTTAGGTCAATACAGGTCCACAGATACGCAGTATTTT. The rearrangement uses TRBV7-8 and TRBJ2-3; D is possibly TRBD1 (5 bases). CDR3 length equals 16 residues. Trimming removed 1 base at V and 2 bases at J, with 13 bases between. Germline V CDR1 and CDR2: SGHVS, FQNEAQ.

This clonotype was seen many times. V and J are TRBV7-2 and TRBJ2-1, with TRBD1 matching 11 bases. Germline CDR1 is SGHTA and CDR2 is FQGNSA. The CDR3 is 15 amino acids. V was clipped by 5 bases and J by 4 bases; unmatched bases: 4. Here the CDR3 reads CASSPRDRGYNEQFF. CDR3 sequence (DNA): TGTGCCAGCAGCCCGAGGGACAGGGGGTACAATGAGCAGTTCTTC.

Only a few counts were recorded for this clonotype. The CDR3 protein is CASSQDRGRLETQYF. The CDR3 DNA reads as TGCGCCAGCAGCCAAGACAGGGGGCGCTTGGAGACCCAGTACTTC. This sequence joins TRBV4-3 and TRBJ2-5; 8 bases are shared with TRBD1. Germline values: CDR1 LGHNA, CDR2 YSLEER. The CDR3 is made up of 15 amino acids. The ends lost 0 bases at V and 5 bases at J; junction bases unmatched: 5.

The CDR3 DNA is TGTGCCATCAGGCAGGGTACAACTAATGAAAAACTGTTTTTT. Translated: CAIRQGTTNEKLFF. The chain recombines TRBV10-3 with TRBJ1-4, with TRBD1 as a possible D gene (5 bases). The CDR3 extends over 14 amino acids. The germline gives CDR1 ENHRY, CDR2 SYGVKD. Trimming took off 6 bases at V and 0 bases at J, with 8 bases between the two ends.

This clonotype was found many times. CDR3 DNA: TGTGCCAGCAGCTGGGACGCGCAAGAGACCCAGTACTTC. This gives the protein CASSWDAQETQYF. This rearrangement joins TRBV7-2 to TRBJ2-5; D is tentatively TRBD1 or TRBD2 (5 bases each). This CDR3 is 13 amino acids long. Germline CDR1 SGHTA, CDR2 FQGNSA. Trimming stripped 4 bases from V and 2 bases from J, with 8 bases between.

Only a few counts were recorded for this clonotype. The chain combines TRBV28 with TRBJ1-2; TRBD1 agrees at 10 bases. Germline V gives CDR1 MDHEN, CDR2 SYDVKM. The CDR3 sequence is 14 residues long. Losses at the gene ends were 5 bases for V and 5 bases for J; bases not matched to a gene: 5. The CDR3: CASSIRDRGYGYTF. Here the CDR3 DNA reads TGTGCCAGCAGTATCCGGGACAGGGGATATGGCTACACCTTC.

V usage is TRBV4-1 and J usage is TRBJ2-1; D possibly corresponds to TRBD2 (5 bases). CDR1 MGHRA and CDR2 YSYEKL come from the germline V gene. This CDR3 is built from 18 residues. Trimming left V 0 bases short and J 9 bases short, with 24 bases between. CDR3 nucleotides: TGCGCCAGCAGCCAAGAAATGAGGGTCAGGACCCCCTTGGGTGAGCAGTTCTTC. Encoded protein: CASSQEMRVRTPLGEQFF.

The chain carries TRBV29-1 and TRBJ1-1; no clear D. V was clipped by 0 bases and J by 5 bases, with 10 bases between them. The CDR3 loop spans 13 amino acids. Germline CDR1 reads SQVTM; CDR2 reads ANQGSEA. The CDR3 sequence is CSVEDRRGTEAFF. The CDR3 DNA is TGCAGCGTTGAAGATCGGCGGGGAACTGAAGCTTTCTTT.

The rearrangement uses TRBV14 and TRBJ1-1; D gene uncertain. The germline gives CDR1 SGHDN, CDR2 FVKESK. Trimming removed 2 bases at V and 8 bases at J, with 24 bases between. The CDR3 covers 17 residues. CDR3 region: CASSQLLGGKAQGEAFF. DNA for the CDR3: TGTGCCAGCAGCCAATTGTTGGGTGGCAAGGCCCAAGGGGAAGCTTTCTTT.

A remark on this clonotype: One end of the junction does not line up with germline, which may come from a read error. The V call is TRBV5-6, the J call TRBJ2-1, with 7 positions matching TRBD2. The CDR3 has 11 residues. The germline gives CDR1 SGHDT, CDR2 YYEEEE. The CDR3 is CASSLGAGSLF. CDR3 nucleotides: TGTGCCAGCAGCTTGGGAGCGGGAAGCCTCTTC.

This clonotype was observed a handful of times. The rearrangement joins TRBV7-8 to TRBJ1-1; D remains unclear. This CDR3 has 13 residues. V shed 5 bases and J shed 7 bases, with 14 bases lying between them. CDR1 and CDR2 from the germline V gene are SGHVS and FQNEAQ. The CDR3 bases are TGTGCCAGCAGCCACTCAGGCAAACTTGAAGCTTTCTTT. Residues: CASSHSGKLEAFF.

In this sample, this clonotype turned up once. The rearrangement uses TRBV7-4 and TRBJ1-3; D uncertain. The V gene lost 3 bases and the J gene lost 1 base, with 16 bases spanning the gap. This CDR3 has 17 residues. Per germline, CDR1 SGHVT and CDR2 SQSDAQ. The CDR3 sequence: CASSFYSTTISGNTIYF. CDR3 coding DNA: TGTGCCAGCAGCTTTTACTCGACAACAATTTCTGGAAACACCATATATTTT.

This chain connects TRBV6-6 to TRBJ1-2, with 9 bases that match TRBD1. CDR3 length equals 13 residues. V was clipped by 8 bases and J by 4 bases; unmatched bases: 5. CDR1 and CDR2 (germline): MNHNY, SVGAGI (reference sequence). DNA of the CDR3: TGTGCCAGCGTCGGGACAGGGATCTATGGCTACACCTTC. Translation gives CASVGTGIYGYTF.

Many counts were recorded for this clonotype. V and J are TRBV7-2 and TRBJ2-7, with D maybe TRBD1 (6 bases). The germline gives CDR1 SGHTA, CDR2 FQGNSA. The CDR3 is 13 amino acids. Trimming pared 4 bases from V and 3 bases from J, leaving 10 bases between. CDR3 in DNA: TGTGCCAGCAGCTCATCGACAGGCTACGAGCAGTACTTC. Protein product: CASSSSTGYEQYF.

This rearrangement joins TRBV5-4 to TRBJ2-5; 10 nucleotides line up with TRBD1. J was trimmed by 6 bases and V by 3 bases; bases with no gene match: 11. CDR3 length: 16 amino acids. Germline values: CDR1 SGHNT, CDR2 YYREEE (reference sequence). CDR3 sequence: CASSSGGAGQGKTQYF. In nucleotides, the CDR3 is TGTGCCAGCAGCTCCGGGGGCGCGGGACAGGGGAAGACCCAGTACTTC.

The table lists this clonotype with a few counts. V and J are TRBV6-2 or TRBV6-3 and TRBJ1-2; D uncertain. CDR3 length: 17 residues. Between the trimmed V and J ends, which lost 0 bases and 4 bases, there was a span of 18 bases. The germline V gene has CDR1 MNHEY and CDR2 SVGEGT. For the CDR3, the DNA is TGTGCCAGCAGTTACTCGAATTTCGCCGACGGCGGCTATGGCTACACCTTC. Encoded protein: CASSYSNFADGGYGYTF.

Remarks on this clonotype: This CDR3 is missing its conserved last phenylalanine or tryptophan, likely due to a read error. The DNA is omitted, as the CDR3 cannot be located on it reliably, and the CDR3 follows TCRdb's listing. The chain couples TRBV28 to TRBJ1-1; the table's D call, TRBD1, has no DNA check behind it. The CDR3 length is 11 residues, termini included. CDR1 is MDHEN and CDR2 is SYDVKM in the germline V gene. The CDR3 here is CASRSSGTQTL.

The rearrangement uses TRBV28 and TRBJ1-2; D possibly corresponds to TRBD1 (5 bases). This CDR3 is 13 amino acids long. Trimming left V 5 bases short and J 8 bases short, with 15 bases between. CDR1 is MDHEN and CDR2 is SYDVKM in the germline V gene. CDR3 protein: CASSIPTGEGYTF. CDR3 DNA: TGTGCCAGCAGTATCCCGACGGGGGAGGGCTACACCTTC.

Worth noting for this clonotype: This clone may be a read error of a much larger clone one base away. This sequence joins TRBV10-3 and TRBJ1-5; no firm D call. The length of the CDR3 is 15 residues. CDR1 and CDR2 (germline): ENHRY, SYGVKD. CDR3 coding DNA: TGTGCCATCAGTGCGAGTAAGAATAGCGATCAGCCCCAGCATTTT. Residues: CAISASKNSDQPQHF.

The V and J genes are TRBV6-5 and TRBJ1-5, with D perhaps matching TRBD1 (5 bases). Trimming shortened V by 6 bases and J by 2 bases, and 11 bases separated the two germline ends. Germline V gene sequence: CDR1 MNHEY, CDR2 SVGAGI. CDR3 length equals 14 residues. The chain's CDR3 is CASSPEQGNQPQHF. The CDR3 DNA reads TGTGCCAGCAGCCCCGAACAGGGCAATCAGCCCCAGCATTTT.

This clonotype has ten or more counts. The gene calls are TRBV7-2 and TRBJ2-7, with 10 bases identical to TRBD2. Per germline, CDR1 SGHTA and CDR2 FQGNSA. CDR3 length equals 15 residues. Germline trimming cut 1 base from V and 6 bases from J; bases unmatched to any gene: 6. The CDR3 sequence: CASSLDSGRAVEQYV. The CDR3 nucleotides read TGTGCCAGCAGCTTAGACAGCGGGAGGGCCGTCGAGCAGTACGTC.